The source of this T cell receptor beta chain is a study of control samples from healthy donors and cancer patients. V lost 6 bases and J lost 2, with 13 bases in between. The CDR3 extends over 14 amino acids. Germline CDR1 MNHEY, CDR2 SMNVEV (reference sequence). The data were produced by immunoSEQ multiplex PCR, yet TCRdb's version contains in-frame clones alone and is incomplete. The sample includes more than 20,000 clones, approximately 85% seen only once; the top ten take over 35%. This clone was recorded only once. The specimen sequenced was PBMCs. The chain couples TRBV27 to TRBJ2-5; D unclear. The TCR comes from a man between 60 and 70 years old with head and neck cancer. The DNA for the CDR3 is TGTGCCAGCAGATCGGCGGATATACAAGAGACCCAGTACTTC. It specifies CASRSADIQETQYF.